This T cell receptor (beta chain) was observed in a study of memory CD8 T cells in hepatitis C reinfection. About the research overall: Between 55 and 20 weeks before reinfection detection, pre-reinfection samples were drawn.

Germline V gene lookup returns CDR1 MNHEY and CDR2 SVGAGI. V was clipped by 11 bases and J by 7 bases, with 20 bases between them. The CDR3 extends over 13 amino acids. This sample's time point: pre-reinfection, 55 to 20 weeks before reinfection detection. TCR sequencing was done directly ex vivo on sorted cells, without expansion in vitro. Libraries were prepared by immunoSEQ multiplex PCR; TCRdb keeps only in-frame clonotypes and omits some of them. The sample includes 45,000 to 65,000 clones, around 92% of them seen just once. The specimen was naive CD8+ T cells sorted from blood. This chain uses TRBV6-5 with TRBJ1-2, with a possible D match to TRBD1 (5 bases). The receptor's source is a man younger than 35 with hepatitis C virus infection. In DNA form, the CDR3 reads TGTGCCGCGCGGGATGGAGGGGTCTTTGGCTACACCTTC. Amino acids: CAARDGGVFGYTF.